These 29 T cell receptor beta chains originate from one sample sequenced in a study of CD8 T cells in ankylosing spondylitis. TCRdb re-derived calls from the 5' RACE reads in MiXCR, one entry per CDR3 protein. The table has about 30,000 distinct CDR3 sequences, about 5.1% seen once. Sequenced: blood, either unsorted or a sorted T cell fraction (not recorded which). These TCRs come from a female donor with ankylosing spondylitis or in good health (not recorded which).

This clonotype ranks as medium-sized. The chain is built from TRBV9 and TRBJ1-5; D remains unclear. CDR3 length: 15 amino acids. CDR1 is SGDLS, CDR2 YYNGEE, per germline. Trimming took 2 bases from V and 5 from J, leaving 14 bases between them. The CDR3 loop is CASSVTPTGDQPQHF. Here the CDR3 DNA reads TGTGCCAGCAGCGTTACCCCGACTGGGGATCAGCCCCAGCATTTT. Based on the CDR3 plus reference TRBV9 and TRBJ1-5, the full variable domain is DSGVTQTPKHLITATGQRVTLRCSPRSGDLSVYWYQQSLDQGLQFLIQYYNGEERAKGNILERFSAQQFPDLHSELNLSSLELGDSALYFCASSVTPTGDQPQHFGDGTRLSIL.

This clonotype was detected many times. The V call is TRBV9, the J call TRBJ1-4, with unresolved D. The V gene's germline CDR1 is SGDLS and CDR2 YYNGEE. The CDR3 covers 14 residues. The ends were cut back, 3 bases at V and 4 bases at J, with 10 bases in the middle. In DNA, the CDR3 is TGTGCCAGCAGCGACCGGGCCGTTAATGAAAAACTGTTTTTT. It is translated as CASSDRAVNEKLFF.

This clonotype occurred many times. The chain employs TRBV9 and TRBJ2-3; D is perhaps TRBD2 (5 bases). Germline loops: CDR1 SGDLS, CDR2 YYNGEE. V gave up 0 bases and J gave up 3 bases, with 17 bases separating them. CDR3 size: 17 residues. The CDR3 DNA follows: TGTGCCAGCAGCGTAGAGAGGGAAGGAGGACTTACAGATACGCAGTATTTT. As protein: CASSVEREGGLTDTQYF.

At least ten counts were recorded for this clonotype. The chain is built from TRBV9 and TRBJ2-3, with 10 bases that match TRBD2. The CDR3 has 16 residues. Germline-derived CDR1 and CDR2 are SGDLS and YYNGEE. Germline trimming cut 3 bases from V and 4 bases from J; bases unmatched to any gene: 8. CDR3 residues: CASSASSGRGADTQYF. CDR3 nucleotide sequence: TGTGCCAGCAGCGCAAGCAGCGGGAGGGGGGCAGATACGCAGTATTTT.

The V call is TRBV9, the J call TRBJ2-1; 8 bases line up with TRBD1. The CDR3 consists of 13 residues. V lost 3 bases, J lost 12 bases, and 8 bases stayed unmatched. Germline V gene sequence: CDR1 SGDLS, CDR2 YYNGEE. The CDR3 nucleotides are TGTGCCAGCAGCGCGATACAGGGGGTCGGGCAGTTCTTC. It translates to CASSAIQGVGQFF.

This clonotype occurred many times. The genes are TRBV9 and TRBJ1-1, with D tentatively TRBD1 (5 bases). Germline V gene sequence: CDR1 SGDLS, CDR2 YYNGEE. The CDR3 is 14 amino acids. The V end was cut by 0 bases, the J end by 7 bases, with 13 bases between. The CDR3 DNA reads TGTGCCAGCAGCGTAGGTGACAGTGAGAGTGAAGCTTTCTTT. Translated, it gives CASSVGDSESEAFF.

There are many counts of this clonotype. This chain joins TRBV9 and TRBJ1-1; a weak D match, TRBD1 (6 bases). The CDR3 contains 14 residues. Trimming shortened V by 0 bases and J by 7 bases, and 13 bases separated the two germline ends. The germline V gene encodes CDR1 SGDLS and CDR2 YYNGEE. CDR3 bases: TGTGCCAGCAGCGTAGGTCCAGGGGAGTTTGAAGCTTTCTTT. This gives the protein CASSVGPGEFEAFF. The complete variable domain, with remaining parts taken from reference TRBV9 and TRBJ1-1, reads DSGVTQTPKHLITATGQRVTLRCSPRSGDLSVYWYQQSLDQGLQFLIQYYNGEERAKGNILERFSAQQFPDLHSELNLSSLELGDSALYFCASSVGPGEFEAFFGQGTRLTVV.

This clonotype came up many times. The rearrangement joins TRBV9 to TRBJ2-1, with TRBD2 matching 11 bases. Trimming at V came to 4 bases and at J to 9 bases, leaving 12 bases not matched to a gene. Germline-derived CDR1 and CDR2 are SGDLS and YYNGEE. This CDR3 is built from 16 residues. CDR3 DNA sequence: TGTGCCAGCAGCCTACAGACTAGCGGGGTGCCGGGTGAGCAGTTCTTC. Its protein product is CASSLQTSGVPGEQFF.

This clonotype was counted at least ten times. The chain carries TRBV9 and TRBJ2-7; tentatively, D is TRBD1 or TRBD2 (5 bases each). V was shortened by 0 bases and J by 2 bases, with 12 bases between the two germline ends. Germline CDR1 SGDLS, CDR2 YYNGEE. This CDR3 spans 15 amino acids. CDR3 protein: CASSVDLGRTYEQYF. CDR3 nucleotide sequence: TGTGCCAGCAGCGTAGACCTGGGACGTACCTACGAGCAGTACTTC.

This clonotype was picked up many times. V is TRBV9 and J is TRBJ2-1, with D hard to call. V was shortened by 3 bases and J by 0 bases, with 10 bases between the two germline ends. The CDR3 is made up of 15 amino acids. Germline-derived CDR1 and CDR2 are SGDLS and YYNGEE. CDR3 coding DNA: TGTGCCAGCAGCGAAGTGGGGTACTCCTACAATGAGCAGTTCTTC. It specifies CASSEVGYSYNEQFF.

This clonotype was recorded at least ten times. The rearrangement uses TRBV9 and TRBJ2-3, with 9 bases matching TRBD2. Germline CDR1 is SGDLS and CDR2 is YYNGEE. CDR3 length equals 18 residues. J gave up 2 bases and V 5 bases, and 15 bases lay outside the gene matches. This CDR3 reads CASSPRLADRGSTDTQYF. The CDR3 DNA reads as TGTGCCAGCAGTCCTCGACTAGCGGACCGGGGCTCCACAGATACGCAGTATTTT.

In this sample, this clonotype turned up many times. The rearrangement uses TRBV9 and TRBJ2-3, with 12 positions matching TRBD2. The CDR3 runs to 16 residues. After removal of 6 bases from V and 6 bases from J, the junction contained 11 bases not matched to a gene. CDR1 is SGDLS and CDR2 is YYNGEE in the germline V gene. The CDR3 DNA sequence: TGTGCCAGCAACCTCGGACTAGCGGGGTTTACGGATACGCAGTATTTT. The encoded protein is CASNLGLAGFTDTQYF.

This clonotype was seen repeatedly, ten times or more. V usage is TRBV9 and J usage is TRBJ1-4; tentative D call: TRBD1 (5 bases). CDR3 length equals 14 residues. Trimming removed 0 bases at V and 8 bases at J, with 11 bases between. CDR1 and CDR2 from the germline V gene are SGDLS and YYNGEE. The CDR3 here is CASSVDAREEKLFF. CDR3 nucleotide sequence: TGTGCCAGCAGCGTAGATGCCAGGGAAGAAAAACTGTTTTTT.

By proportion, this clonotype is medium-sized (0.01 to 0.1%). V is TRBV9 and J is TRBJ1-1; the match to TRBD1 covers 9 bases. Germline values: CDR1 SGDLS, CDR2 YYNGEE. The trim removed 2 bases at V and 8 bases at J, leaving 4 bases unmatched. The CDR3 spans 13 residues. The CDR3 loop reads CASSVTGGHEAFF. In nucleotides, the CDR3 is TGTGCCAGCAGCGTGACAGGGGGTCACGAAGCTTTCTTT.

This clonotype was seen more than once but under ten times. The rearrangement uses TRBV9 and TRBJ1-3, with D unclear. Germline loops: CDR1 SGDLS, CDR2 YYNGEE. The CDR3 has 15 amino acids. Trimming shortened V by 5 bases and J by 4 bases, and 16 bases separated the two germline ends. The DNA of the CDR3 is TGTGCCAGCAGTACTACCGGGTTGCACGGAAACACCATATATTTT. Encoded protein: CASSTTGLHGNTIYF.

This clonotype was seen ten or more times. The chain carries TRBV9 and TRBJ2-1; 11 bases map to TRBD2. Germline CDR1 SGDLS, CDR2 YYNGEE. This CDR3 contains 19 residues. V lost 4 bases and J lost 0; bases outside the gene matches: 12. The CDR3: CASSTPSGRPTISYNEQFF. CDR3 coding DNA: TGTGCCAGCAGCACACCTAGCGGGAGGCCCACAATCTCCTACAATGAGCAGTTCTTC.

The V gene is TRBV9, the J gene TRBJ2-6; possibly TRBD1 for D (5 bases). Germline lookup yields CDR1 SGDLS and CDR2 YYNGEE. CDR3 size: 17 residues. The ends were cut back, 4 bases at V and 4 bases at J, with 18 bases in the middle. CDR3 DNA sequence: TGTGCCAGCAGCCCCGCGTCAGGGCCTGGAGGGGCCAACGTCCTGACTTTC. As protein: CASSPASGPGGANVLTF.

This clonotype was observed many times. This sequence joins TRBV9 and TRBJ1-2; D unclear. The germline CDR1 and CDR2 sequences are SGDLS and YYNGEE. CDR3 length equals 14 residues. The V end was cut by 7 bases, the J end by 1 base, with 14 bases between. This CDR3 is CASSLEADNYGYTF. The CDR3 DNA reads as TGTGCCAGCTCCCTGGAGGCAGATAACTATGGCTACACCTTC.

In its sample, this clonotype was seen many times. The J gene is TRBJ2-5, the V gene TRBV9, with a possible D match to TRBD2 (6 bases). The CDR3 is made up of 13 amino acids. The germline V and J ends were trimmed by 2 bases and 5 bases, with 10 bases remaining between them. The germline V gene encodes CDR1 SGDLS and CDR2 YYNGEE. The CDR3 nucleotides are TGTGCCAGCAGCGTGGGGCTAGCGGAGACCCAGTACTTC. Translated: CASSVGLAETQYF.

CDR3 residues: CASSELAGGHLGQNIQYF. The CDR3 coding sequence is TGTGCCAGCAGCGAACTAGCGGGGGGGCATTTAGGCCAAAACATTCAGTACTTC. The chain carries TRBV9 and TRBJ2-4; 13 bases agree with TRBD2. J was trimmed by 5 bases and V by 3 bases; bases with no gene match: 11. Germline V gives CDR1 SGDLS, CDR2 YYNGEE. The CDR3 extends over 18 amino acids.

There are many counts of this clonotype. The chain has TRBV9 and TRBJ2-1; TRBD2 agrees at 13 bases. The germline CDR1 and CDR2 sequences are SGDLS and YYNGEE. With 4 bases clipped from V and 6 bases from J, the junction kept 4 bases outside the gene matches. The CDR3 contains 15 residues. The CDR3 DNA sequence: TGTGCCAGCAGCCCTCGGACTAGCGGGAGCAATGAGCAGTTCTTC. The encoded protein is CASSPRTSGSNEQFF.

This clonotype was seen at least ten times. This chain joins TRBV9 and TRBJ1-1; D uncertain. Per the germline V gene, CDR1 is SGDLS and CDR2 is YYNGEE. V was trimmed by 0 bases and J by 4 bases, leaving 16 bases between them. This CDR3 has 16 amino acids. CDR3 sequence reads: CASSVEGQRETTEAFF. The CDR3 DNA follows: TGTGCCAGCAGCGTAGAAGGGCAGCGGGAGACCACTGAAGCTTTCTTT.

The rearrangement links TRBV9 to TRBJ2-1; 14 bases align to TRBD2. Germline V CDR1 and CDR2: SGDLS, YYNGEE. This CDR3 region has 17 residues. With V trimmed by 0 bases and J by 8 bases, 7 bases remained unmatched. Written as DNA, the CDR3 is TGTGCCAGCAGCGTAGCTGGGACTAGCGGGAGTCAACATGAGCAGTTCTTC. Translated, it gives CASSVAGTSGSQHEQFF. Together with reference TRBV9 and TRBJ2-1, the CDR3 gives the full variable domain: DSGVTQTPKHLITATGQRVTLRCSPRSGDLSVYWYQQSLDQGLQFLIQYYNGEERAKGNILERFSAQQFPDLHSELNLSSLELGDSALYFCASSVAGTSGSQHEQFFGPGTRLTVL.

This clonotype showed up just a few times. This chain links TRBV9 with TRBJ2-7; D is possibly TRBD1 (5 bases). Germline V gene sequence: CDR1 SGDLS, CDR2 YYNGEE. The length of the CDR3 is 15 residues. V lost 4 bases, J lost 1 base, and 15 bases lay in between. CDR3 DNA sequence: TGTGCCAGCAGCCCCGGGCAGGGTTGGTCCTACGAGCAGTACTTC. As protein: CASSPGQGWSYEQYF.

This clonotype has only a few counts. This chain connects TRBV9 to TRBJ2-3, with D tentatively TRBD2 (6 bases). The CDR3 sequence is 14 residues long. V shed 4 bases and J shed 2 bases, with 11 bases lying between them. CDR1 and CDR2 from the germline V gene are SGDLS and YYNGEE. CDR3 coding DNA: TGTGCCAGCAGCTACCGGACTAACACAGATACGCAGTATTTT. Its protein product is CASSYRTNTDTQYF. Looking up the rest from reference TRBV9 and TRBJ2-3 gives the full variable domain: DSGVTQTPKHLITATGQRVTLRCSPRSGDLSVYWYQQSLDQGLQFLIQYYNGEERAKGNILERFSAQQFPDLHSELNLSSLELGDSALYFCASSYRTNTDTQYFGPGTRLTVL.

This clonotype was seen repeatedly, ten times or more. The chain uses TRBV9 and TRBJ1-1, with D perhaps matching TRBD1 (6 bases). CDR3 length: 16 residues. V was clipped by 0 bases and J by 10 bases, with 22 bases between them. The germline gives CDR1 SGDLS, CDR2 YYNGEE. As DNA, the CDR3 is TGTGCCAGCAGCGTAGCCGGGGGCAAAGGAGACCTCGCAGCTTTCTTT. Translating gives CASSVAGGKGDLAAFF.

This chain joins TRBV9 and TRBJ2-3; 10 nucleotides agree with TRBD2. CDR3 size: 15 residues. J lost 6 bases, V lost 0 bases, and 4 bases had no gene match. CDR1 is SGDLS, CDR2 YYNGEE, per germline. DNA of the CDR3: TGTGCCAGCAGCGTAGCTAGCGGGGGTATGGATACGCAGTATTTT. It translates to CASSVASGGMDTQYF.

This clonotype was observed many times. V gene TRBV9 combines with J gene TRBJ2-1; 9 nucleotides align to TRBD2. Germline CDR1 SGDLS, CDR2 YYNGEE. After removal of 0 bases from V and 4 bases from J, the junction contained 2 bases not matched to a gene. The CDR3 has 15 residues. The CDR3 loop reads CASSVGGLAYNEQFF. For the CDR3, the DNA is TGTGCCAGCAGCGTAGGTGGACTAGCGTACAATGAGCAGTTCTTC. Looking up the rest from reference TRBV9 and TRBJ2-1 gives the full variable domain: DSGVTQTPKHLITATGQRVTLRCSPRSGDLSVYWYQQSLDQGLQFLIQYYNGEERAKGNILERFSAQQFPDLHSELNLSSLELGDSALYFCASSVGGLAYNEQFFGPGTRLTVL.

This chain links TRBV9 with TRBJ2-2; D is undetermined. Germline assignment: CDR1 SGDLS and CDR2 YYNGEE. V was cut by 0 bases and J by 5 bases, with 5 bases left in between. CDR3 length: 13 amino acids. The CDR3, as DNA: TGTGCCAGCAGCGTAGAGCAAACCGGGGAGCTGTTTTTT. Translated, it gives CASSVEQTGELFF.